A single sample is the source of the 25 T cell receptor beta chains below, sequenced in a study of cytomegalovirus exposure and HLA in healthy donors. The PCR employed 60 Vbeta primers together with 13 Jbeta primers. The table came from immunoSEQ multiplex PCR; TCRdb's copy has only in-frame clones and leaves some out. The repertoire holds around 200,000 clones, 80% to 90% seen once, with around 1.2% in the top ten. Sequencing was done on a sample of PBMCs. These receptors were taken from a girl aged 2 to 9 in good health and CMV-seropositive.

The chain links TRBV30 to TRBJ1-5, with D perhaps matching TRBD1 (6 bases). Trimming stripped 3 bases from V and 3 bases from J, with 15 bases between. The CDR3 contains 15 residues. Germline lookup yields CDR1 GTSNPN and CDR2 SVGIG (reference sequence). The CDR3 nucleotides are TGTGCCTGGAGGGGCAGGGGAACTAACAATCAGCCCCAGCATTTT. Protein: CAWRGRGTNNQPQHF.

V usage is TRBV6-4 and J usage is TRBJ2-3; 10 bases match TRBD2. This CDR3 spans 15 amino acids. Germline assignment: CDR1 MRHNA and CDR2 SNTAGT. V trimming: 5 bases; J trimming: 1 base; junction bases outside the gene matches: 3. CDR3 loop: CASSPTSGGTDTQYF. CDR3 coding DNA: TGTGCCAGCAGTCCCACTAGCGGGGGCACAGATACGCAGTATTTT.

This rearrangement joins TRBV5-1 to TRBJ2-7; weak D call: TRBD1 (6 bases). Germline V gene data show CDR1 as SGHRS and CDR2 as YFSETQ. CDR3 length equals 14 residues. V dropped 4 bases and J dropped 1 base, with 12 bases sitting between them. The CDR3 protein is CASSPKQGSYEQYF. CDR3 in DNA: TGCGCCAGCAGCCCGAAACAGGGTTCCTACGAGCAGTACTTC.

The rearrangement uses TRBV5-1 and TRBJ2-1, with a tentative D call TRBD1 (6 bases). This CDR3 contains 16 residues. V was shortened by 0 bases and J by 7 bases, with 17 bases between the two germline ends. Germline CDR1 is SGHRS and CDR2 is YFSETQ. CDR3 sequence: CASSLASQGIENEQFF. CDR3 DNA sequence: TGCGCCAGCAGCTTGGCAAGCCAGGGGATAGAAAATGAGCAGTTCTTC.

This chain connects TRBV6-5 to TRBJ1-2, with D unclear. Germline assignment: CDR1 MNHEY and CDR2 SVGAGI. The CDR3 extends over 13 amino acids. V lost 7 bases to trimming and J lost 3 bases, with 12 bases between them. The CDR3 sequence is CASNANGDYGYTF. In nucleotides, the CDR3 is TGTGCCAGCAATGCTAATGGAGACTATGGCTACACCTTC.

The J gene is TRBJ2-1, the V gene TRBV14; possible D gene TRBD1, 6 bases. From germline, CDR1 is SGHDN and CDR2 FVKESK. The CDR3 consists of 12 residues. Between the trimmed V and J ends, which lost 2 bases and 10 bases, there was a span of 9 bases. The CDR3 DNA sequence: TGTGCCAGCAGCCAAAAAGGACAGGAGCAGTTCTTC. This sequence encodes CASSQKGQEQFF. The full variable domain, its missing parts supplied by reference TRBV14 and TRBJ2-1, is EAGVTQFPSHSVIEKGQTVTLRCDPISGHDNLYWYRRVMGKEIKFLLHFVKESKQDESGMPNNRFLAERTGGTYSTLKVQPAELEDSGVYFCASSQKGQEQFFGPGTRLTVL.

The chain is built from TRBV28 and TRBJ1-2; D not resolved. The V end was cut by 1 base, the J end by 11 bases, with 11 bases between. The CDR3 spans 12 residues. Per the germline V gene, CDR1 is MDHEN and CDR2 is SYDVKM. Here the CDR3 DNA reads TGTGCCAGCAGTTTATTTGGCAGAATTTACACCTTC. Amino acids: CASSLFGRIYTF.

This clone was seen a handful of times. The CDR3 loop is CATAATGDANQPQHF. The CDR3 nucleotides read TGTGCCACCGCTGCTACGGGGGATGCCAATCAGCCCCAGCATTTT. The genes are TRBV7-3 and TRBJ1-5, with D maybe TRBD1 (5 bases). The CDR3 totals 15 residues. CDR1 is SGHTA, CDR2 FQGTGA, per germline. The V gene lost 10 bases and the J gene lost 3 bases, with 19 bases spanning the gap.

The rearrangement links TRBV4-1 to TRBJ2-1, with D hard to call. Germline V gives CDR1 MGHRA, CDR2 YSYEKL. V shed 4 bases and J shed 1 base, with 2 bases lying between them. This CDR3 contains 12 residues. The CDR3 here is CASSPSYNEQFF. DNA of the CDR3: TGCGCCAGCAGCCCTTCCTACAATGAGCAGTTCTTC.

In nucleotides, the CDR3 is TGTGCCAGCACCTTTCCGGGACAGGGGAAAAGAAACTACACCTTC. Translated, it gives CASTFPGQGKRNYTF. The chain recombines TRBV28 with TRBJ1-2, with 10 positions matching TRBD1. The CDR3 runs 15 residues. Germline lookup yields CDR1 MDHEN and CDR2 SYDVKM. After removal of 7 bases from V and 10 bases from J, the junction contained 15 bases not matched to a gene.

This clone was counted a few times. V usage is TRBV30 and J usage is TRBJ2-3; the match to TRBD1 covers 9 bases. This CDR3 has 13 residues. Germline assignment: CDR1 GTSNPN and CDR2 SVGIG (reference sequence). V shed 5 bases and J 5 bases; nucleotides not matched to a gene: 5. CDR3 nucleotide sequence: TGTGCCTGGCGGGACAGGGAGGTAGATACGCAGTATTTT. This sequence encodes CAWRDREVDTQYF.

Comments on this clone: Other DNA sequences of this sample code for an identical CDR3. This chain links TRBV30 with TRBJ2-7; no definite D call. Trimming stripped 1 base from V and 2 bases from J, with 3 bases between. This CDR3 comprises 11 residues. The germline gives CDR1 GTSNPN, CDR2 SVGIG (reference sequence). The chain's CDR3 is CAWSDTYEQYF. The CDR3 coding sequence is TGTGCCTGGAGTGACACCTACGAGCAGTACTTC.

This chain connects TRBV5-6 to TRBJ2-1; TRBD1 is a possible D gene (7 bases). This CDR3 has 15 amino acids. CDR1 and CDR2 (germline): SGHDT, YYEEEE. V gave up 0 bases and J gave up 10 bases, with 17 bases separating them. The chain's CDR3 is CASSLVGGTATEQFF. Written as DNA, the CDR3 is TGTGCCAGCAGCTTGGTTGGGGGGACAGCAACCGAGCAGTTCTTC.

To note about this clone: Sequence at one end of the junction differs from germline and may be a read error. The chain links TRBV6-1 to TRBJ2-1; the match to TRBD2 covers 10 bases. CDR3 length equals 15 residues. The germline V gene has CDR1 MNHNS and CDR2 SASEGT. The CDR3 region has the DNA TGTGCCAGTGGGGCCCTAGCGGGGGTTGGGAATGGGCAGTTCTTC. It is translated as CASGALAGVGNGQFF.

J is TRBJ1-2 and V is TRBV2; the D is unclear. CDR3 length equals 15 residues. Trimming cost V 4 bases and J 5 bases, with 17 bases left between them. CDR1 and CDR2 (germline): SNHLY, FYNNEI. In nucleotides, the CDR3 is TGTGCCAGCAGTGTATCTGGCAGCGACTATTATGGCTACACCTTC. This codes for CASSVSGSDYYGYTF.

The chain carries TRBV5-1 and TRBJ2-1, with 10 bases identical to TRBD2. Germline loops: CDR1 SGHRS, CDR2 YFSETQ. Trimming at V came to 2 bases and at J to 2 bases, leaving 4 bases not matched to a gene. CDR3 length: 16 amino acids. Here the CDR3 DNA reads TGCGCCAGCAGCTTCCAGCGGGAGGGCGCCTACAATGAGCAGTTCTTC. Translated, it gives CASSFQREGAYNEQFF.

V gene TRBV5-1 combines with J gene TRBJ2-1, with 8 bases aligning to TRBD2. The germline gives CDR1 SGHRS, CDR2 YFSETQ. V shed 4 bases, J shed 8 bases, and the junction held 17 bases outside the gene matches. The CDR3 extends over 17 amino acids. CDR3 DNA sequence: TGCGCCAGCAGCCCCCGGGGTAGCGGGACTTTAGGTCATGAGCAGTTCTTC. Its translation is CASSPRGSGTLGHEQFF.

The J gene is TRBJ2-7, the V gene TRBV28, with TRBD1 identical over 7 bases. Germline CDR1 MDHEN, CDR2 SYDVKM. V was pared by 9 bases and J by 2 bases, with 7 bases of the junction left unmatched. The CDR3 has 13 amino acids. The CDR3 loop reads CASGGQQTYEQYF. Written as DNA, the CDR3 is TGTGCCAGTGGGGGACAGCAGACCTACGAGCAGTACTTC.

This clone was counted a few times. CDR3 coding DNA: TGCAGCGCACGAACAGGGTTCAATGAAAAACTGTTTTTT. Protein product: CSARTGFNEKLFF. This rearrangement joins TRBV29-1 to TRBJ1-4; D perhaps matches TRBD1 (6 bases). Germline lookup yields CDR1 SQVTM and CDR2 ANQGSEA. The CDR3 covers 13 residues. V was trimmed by 7 bases and J by 5 bases, leaving 14 bases between them.

V gene TRBV6-4 combines with J gene TRBJ2-2; TRBD2 might be the D (6 bases). CDR1 and CDR2 from the germline V gene are MRHNA and SNTAGT. CDR3 length: 15 amino acids. The V end was cut by 4 bases, the J end by 2 bases, with 11 bases between. The CDR3 DNA reads as TGTGCCAGCAGTGTAGAGGGAGGCAACACCGGGGAGCTGTTTTTT. Amino acids: CASSVEGGNTGELFF.

V is TRBV27 and J is TRBJ2-5; D possibly corresponds to TRBD2 (6 bases). The CDR3 consists of 15 residues. CDR1 and CDR2 from the germline V gene are MNHEY and SMNVEV (reference sequence). V lost 2 bases and J lost 4, with 14 bases in between. This chain's CDR3 is CASSLQPGVSETQYF. Written as DNA, the CDR3 is TGTGCCAGCAGTTTACAACCGGGAGTGTCAGAGACCCAGTACTTC.

The CDR3, as DNA: TGTGCCAGCAGCTCCCGGACAGAAGATAATGAAAAACTGTTTTTT. Its translation: CASSSRTEDNEKLFF. The chain carries TRBV11-1 and TRBJ1-4, with a possible D match to TRBD1 (6 bases). The germline V and J ends were trimmed by 4 bases and 4 bases, with 13 bases remaining between them. The germline gives CDR1 SGHAT, CDR2 FQDESV (reference sequence). The CDR3 consists of 15 residues.

The chain recombines TRBV4-1 with TRBJ1-5, with D possibly matching TRBD1 (6 bases). Germline loops: CDR1 MGHRA, CDR2 YSYEKL. CDR3 length: 14 amino acids. The V gene lost 0 bases and the J gene lost 7 bases, with 10 bases spanning the gap. This CDR3 reads CASSQDGRGQPQHF. CDR3 bases: TGCGCCAGCAGCCAAGACGGCAGGGGACAGCCCCAGCATTTT.

The chain joins TRBV5-1 to TRBJ1-4, with TRBD1 matching over 8 bases. Per the germline V gene, CDR1 is SGHRS and CDR2 is YFSETQ. Unmatched junction bases numbered 6, after V lost 0 bases and J lost 8 bases. The CDR3 spans 15 residues. CDR3 bases: TGCGCCAGCAGCTTGGCGAGCAGGGGGCAGGAAAAACTGTTTTTT. This codes for CASSLASRGQEKLFF.

The chain is built from TRBV5-4 and TRBJ2-3; 14 bases align to TRBD2. V was pared by 4 bases and J by 6 bases, with 10 bases of the junction left unmatched. This CDR3 spans 17 amino acids. CDR1 and CDR2 from the germline V gene are SGHNT and YYREEE (reference sequence). The CDR3 protein is CASSVGTSGSLSDTQYF. CDR3 coding DNA: TGTGCCAGCAGCGTAGGGACTAGCGGGAGTTTGTCGGATACGCAGTATTTT.